This TCR beta chain was sequenced in a study of OX40 agonist ivuxolimab in advanced cancers. Context from the whole study: The costimulatory receptor OX40 (CD134) was targeted by ivuxolimab, a fully human IgG2 agonistic monoclonal antibody. A male proportion of 75% to 85% and a mean age of around 60 years, ranging from roughly 20 to 80, were recorded for the dose-escalation cohort. Prior anti-PD-1, anti-PD-L1 or anti-CTLA-4 therapy was permitted, and checkpoint inhibitors had been received by about 44% of dose-escalation patients. The paper reports the monotherapy dose-escalation portion (N of about 56 patients) of the phase I ivuxolimab trial. Intravenous ivuxolimab was administered to patients every 2 weeks at six dose levels: 0.01, 0.1, 0.3, 1.5, 3 and 10 mg/kg. Of the approximately 50 dose-escalation patients, hepatocellular carcinoma was present in about 20, melanoma in roughly 15, renal cell carcinoma in 9 and head and neck cancer in 9. Peripheral TCRbeta sequencing aimed to test whether ivuxolimab altered TCR sequence diversity and caused clonal T-cell expansion. Partial responses were achieved by three dose-escalation patients, of whom one had hepatocellular carcinoma and two had cutaneous melanoma.

Comment on this clone: The specificity of this receptor is unknown. No clone much larger than this one lies a single base away; base qualities are absent.

Study-level results and caveats: Low levels of normalized T-cell clonal expansion were also seen in some patients who did not respond. At doses of 0.1 to 3.0 mg/kg, clonal expansion of both CD4+ and CD8+ T cells in blood was seen between baseline and week 6. After ivuxolimab, CD8+ T cells had more expanded clones than CD4+ T cells on average. In the 0.1-3.0 mg/kg groups, partial responders had among the lowest normalized peripheral clonal expansion, particularly in CD8+ T cells. The antigen specificity of the clonally expanded peripheral T cells was not determined.

Trimming takes 2 bases from V and 5 bases from J, and the germline ends sit 9 bases apart. The CDR3 runs 13 residues from the cysteine to the phenylalanine. The read is trimmed to its CDR3 DNA, 39 bases read in frame from base 1. Looking up the germline V gene yields CDR1 ENHRY and CDR2 SYGVKD. The trial excluded patients who had a history of autoimmune disease or who were on systemic immunosuppression. Peripheral blood for TCR sequencing was drawn from every dose cohort at baseline, at cycle 4 day 1 and at cycle 7 day 1. The samples were drawn from a first-in-human, open-label, multicenter phase I dose-escalation trial of ivuxolimab. Adults with locally advanced or metastatic melanoma, renal cell, hepatocellular, or head and neck squamous cell carcinoma were enrolled in the trial. Before TCR sequencing, CD4+ and CD8+ T cells were separately sorted from peripheral blood. To sequence the TCRbeta CDR3 region, genomic DNA was isolated from the sorted cells. The immunoSEQ Assay was used for sequencing of TCRbeta CDR3 regions. TCRdb holds this immuneACCESS table with in-frame rearrangements only. Some clones are missing; in checked studies, unresolved V genes explain under half, and the rest has no known cause. The sample records just under 95,000 clones, around 87% of which are singletons. Approximately 0.3% of the sample is in the top ten clones.

This specimen was CD4+ or CD8+ T cells sorted from blood, taken in a trial of the OX40 agonist ivuxolimab. The receptor's source is an adult with an advanced solid tumor such as melanoma, head and neck, liver or kidney cancer. The chain is encoded by TRBV10-3 joined to TRBJ1-2; the D gene assignment is ambiguous. The nucleotide sequence reads TGTGCCATCAGTGAGACCCTGAGTTATGGCTACACCTTC. Its protein is CAISETLSYGYTF.